The 13 T cell receptor beta chains presented below share a single source sample, sequenced in a study of T cells in Graves' hyperthyroidism and ophthalmopathy. The TCR beta CDR3 regions underwent amplification using RNA transcripts as the source. HTBI primers were the set used in a first-round RT-PCR of the TCR CDR3. MiXCR, applied by TCRdb to the multiplex PCR reads, yields one record per CDR3 protein. This sample has around 600,000 distinct CDR3 sequences, with about 15% found just once. Sequences were obtained from blood. The source is a woman aged 30 to 39 with Graves' hyperthyroidism.

This clonotype was observed many times. The rearrangement links TRBV30 to TRBJ1-1; TRBD1 agrees at 10 bases. This CDR3 comprises 16 residues. Germline CDR1 and CDR2: GTSNPN and SVGIG (reference sequence). J lost 3 bases, V lost 0 bases, and 7 bases had no gene match. DNA for the CDR3: TGTGCCTGGAGTGTACGGGTTGGGACAGGGGACACTGAAGCTTTCTTT. This sequence encodes CAWSVRVGTGDTEAFF.

The chain uses TRBV12-3 or TRBV12-4 and TRBJ2-1; TRBD2 matches 9 bases. V gave up 6 bases and J gave up 4 bases; unmatched junction bases: 7. The CDR3 sequence is 15 residues long. The CDR3 protein is CASRALREGYNEQFF. The DNA of the CDR3 is TGTGCCAGCAGGGCCCTGCGGGAGGGTTACAATGAGCAGTTCTTC.

Many counts were recorded for this clonotype. The rearrangement uses TRBV12-3 or TRBV12-4 and TRBJ2-1; 9 nucleotides line up with TRBD2. The CDR3 runs to 16 residues. Trimming took 5 bases from V and 4 from J; bases not matched to a gene: 9. The CDR3 bases are TGTGCCAGCAGTCAAACCGGGACTAGCAGATACAATGAGCAGTTCTTC. Protein sequence: CASSQTGTSRYNEQFF.

V and J are TRBV7-3 and TRBJ1-2; possible D gene TRBD1, 5 bases. CDR1 and CDR2 from the germline V gene are SGHTA and FQGTGA. The ends were cut back, 5 bases at V and 4 bases at J, with 14 bases in the middle. The CDR3 length is 14 residues. The CDR3 here is CASSPRRGAYGYTF. CDR3 sequence (DNA): TGTGCCAGCAGCCCACGAAGAGGGGCCTATGGCTACACCTTC.

This clonotype was observed at least ten times. The chain couples TRBV5-1 to TRBJ1-1; D might be TRBD1 (5 bases). CDR3 length: 15 amino acids. Germline CDR1 SGHRS, CDR2 YFSETQ. V lost 4 bases to trimming and J lost 4 bases, with 17 bases between them. CDR3: CASSAAGYGGTEAFF. The CDR3 DNA is TGCGCCAGCAGCGCCGCGGGGTATGGGGGCACTGAAGCTTTCTTT.

V usage is TRBV7-3 and J usage is TRBJ1-4; 7 positions match TRBD1. The V gene end was trimmed by 5 bases and the J gene end by 0 bases; junction bases not matched to a gene: 3. CDR1 is SGHTA, CDR2 FQGTGA, per germline. This CDR3 has 15 amino acids. CDR3 DNA sequence: TGTGCCAGCAGCAAGACAGGGTCAACTAATGAAAAACTGTTTTTT. Its protein is CASSKTGSTNEKLFF.

The J gene is TRBJ2-3, the V gene TRBV11-2, with 11 positions matching TRBD2. Germline assignment: CDR1 SGHAT and CDR2 FQNNGV. The CDR3 is 15 residues long. Trimming took 3 bases from V and 4 from J; bases not matched to a gene: 3. CDR3 coding DNA: TGTGCCAGCAGCTTGACTAGCGGGACCGCAGATACGCAGTATTTT. This gives the protein CASSLTSGTADTQYF. The whole variable domain, remainder taken from reference TRBV11-2 and TRBJ2-3, is EAGVAQSPRYKIIEKRQSVAFWCNPISGHATLYWYQQILGQGPKLLIQFQNNGVVDDSQLPKDRFSAERLKGVDSTLKIQPAKLEDSAVYLCASSLTSGTADTQYFGPGTRLTVL.

A few counts support this clonotype. The chain has TRBV3-1 and TRBJ2-2; tentative D call: TRBD2 (6 bases). The CDR3 runs to 15 residues. Between the trimmed V and J ends, which lost 1 base and 6 bases, there was a span of 12 bases. Germline lookup yields CDR1 LGHDT and CDR2 YNNKEL (reference sequence). CDR3 coding DNA: TGTGCCAGCAGCCAAGGTTCGGGAGTTGCCGGGGAGCTGTTTTTT. Protein product: CASSQGSGVAGELFF. The full variable domain, its missing parts supplied by reference TRBV3-1 and TRBJ2-2, is DTAVSQTPKYLVTQMGNDKSIKCEQNLGHDTMYWYKQDSKKFLKIMFSYNNKELIINETVPNRFSPKSPDKAHLNLHINSLELGDSAVYFCASSQGSGVAGELFFGEGSRLTVL.

CDR3 amino acids: CASSTGIFSEQYF. The CDR3 nucleotides are TGTGCCAGCAGCACAGGGATCTTCTCCGAGCAGTACTTC. The genes are TRBV6-2 or TRBV6-3 and TRBJ2-7; a weak D match, TRBD1 (6 bases). The V gene lost 6 bases and the J gene lost 6 bases, with 15 bases spanning the gap. This CDR3 contains 13 residues. Germline V gene sequence: CDR1 MNHEY, CDR2 SVGEGT.

This clonotype came up a few times. The gene calls are TRBV3-1 and TRBJ2-3; 7 nucleotides align to TRBD1. J gave up 1 base and V 4 bases, and 8 bases lay outside the gene matches. This CDR3 is 16 amino acids long. Per the germline V gene, CDR1 is LGHDT and CDR2 is YNNKEL (reference sequence). This CDR3 reads CASSRQGTVGTDTQYF. The CDR3 coding sequence is TGTGCCAGCAGCCGCCAGGGGACAGTGGGCACAGATACGCAGTATTTT.

In its sample, this clonotype was seen many times. This chain connects TRBV12-3 or TRBV12-4 to TRBJ2-3, with TRBD2 as a possible D gene (5 bases). With 3 bases removed from V and 3 bases from J, the gap between germline ends came to 13 bases. The CDR3 extends over 15 amino acids. The CDR3 DNA sequence: TGTGCCAGCAGTTTCAGGAGCGGAGAGACAGATACGCAGTATTTT. It codes for CASSFRSGETDTQYF.

This clonotype was observed at least ten times. The genes are TRBV5-1 and TRBJ2-3, with D possibly TRBD2 on 6 matching bases. This CDR3 spans 15 amino acids. Deletions cut 0 bases from V and 2 bases from J, with 10 bases between. Germline lookup yields CDR1 SGHRS and CDR2 YFSETQ. Here the CDR3 DNA reads TGCGCCAGCAGCTTGGTTAGCGGTTTCACAGATACGCAGTATTTT. It is translated as CASSLVSGFTDTQYF.

Of note for this clonotype: Possible read error: a much larger clone is one base away. The chain is built from TRBV12-3 or TRBV12-4 and TRBJ2-1, with D possibly matching TRBD2 (5 bases). Trimming pared 5 bases from V and 7 bases from J, leaving 9 bases between. The CDR3 is 12 amino acids. The CDR3 here is CASSVGENEQFF. The CDR3 DNA reads as TGTGCCAGCAGTGTGGGAGAGAATGAGCAGTTCTTC.